The 7 T cell receptor beta chains reported below all come from one sample, sequenced in a study of blood T cell repertoires in COVID-19. The table came from immunoSEQ multiplex PCR; TCRdb's copy has only in-frame clones and leaves some out. Of approximately 140,000 clones listed, 84% are singletons. What was sequenced was peripheral blood. Receptors originate from a man aged 25-45 years with COVID-19, enrolled during active disease.

The chain links TRBV30 to TRBJ2-7; TRBD2 matches at 9 bases. V shed 0 bases and J 0 bases; nucleotides not matched to a gene: 9. Germline CDR1 GTSNPN, CDR2 SVGIG (reference sequence). This CDR3 spans 17 amino acids. CDR3 protein: CAWSVRWLAGRSYEQYF. The CDR3 nucleotides read TGTGCCTGGAGTGTGAGATGGCTAGCGGGACGCTCCTACGAGCAGTACTTC.

This clone was seen a single time. The chain employs TRBV7-6 and TRBJ2-1; 12 bases match TRBD2. Germline lookup yields CDR1 SGHVS and CDR2 FNYEAQ. The V segment lost 2 bases and the J segment 4 bases; nucleotides outside the gene matches: 12. The CDR3 totals 19 residues. This chain's CDR3 is CASSLPRETSGSLYNEQFF. Here the CDR3 DNA reads TGTGCCAGCAGCTTACCCCGAGAGACTAGCGGGAGTCTATACAATGAGCAGTTCTTC.

J is TRBJ1-6 and V is TRBV28; 9 nucleotides align to TRBD1. The germline V gene encodes CDR1 MDHEN and CDR2 SYDVKM. V shed 6 bases, J shed 4 bases, and the junction held 7 bases outside the gene matches. CDR3 length equals 16 residues. The CDR3 spells CASSLHRGPYNSPLHF. The CDR3 DNA reads as TGTGCCAGCAGCCTTCACAGGGGGCCTTATAATTCACCCCTCCACTTT.

The genes are TRBV6-6 and TRBJ1-4, with D tentatively TRBD1 (6 bases). The V end was cut by 5 bases, the J end by 8 bases, with 18 bases between. The germline V gene encodes CDR1 MNHNY and CDR2 SVGAGI (reference sequence). The CDR3 loop spans 15 amino acids. The CDR3 region has the DNA TGTGCCAGCAGTCTGTTGGGCAGGGGAGAGGAAAAACTGTTTTTT. Residues: CASSLLGRGEEKLFF.

The chain links TRBV4-1 to TRBJ1-1, with 10 bases fitting TRBD1. J gave up 11 bases and V 3 bases, and 6 bases lay outside the gene matches. The CDR3 has 13 amino acids. From germline, CDR1 is MGHRA and CDR2 YSYEKL. CDR3 loop: CASSHPGGQGAFF. CDR3 in DNA: TGCGCCAGCAGCCACCCGGGGGGACAGGGGGCTTTCTTT.

The chain has TRBV5-8 and TRBJ2-7; D gene uncertain. V was shortened by 0 bases and J by 3 bases, with 10 bases between the two germline ends. In germline, CDR1 is SGHTS, CDR2 YDEGEE. CDR3 length: 14 residues. The CDR3 DNA follows: TGTGCCAGCAGCTTGGAACAGTCCGGCTACGAGCAGTACTTC. As protein: CASSLEQSGYEQYF.

The rearrangement links TRBV5-5 to TRBJ1-1, with D uncertain. Germline V CDR1 and CDR2: SGHKS, YYEKEE (reference sequence). The V end was cut by 0 bases, the J end by 5 bases, with 8 bases between. The CDR3 length is 13 residues. CDR3 nucleotides: TGTGCCAGCAGCTTGGATAGCTGGACTGAAGCTTTCTTT. This codes for CASSLDSWTEAFF.